Listed here are 8 T cell receptor beta chains from one sample, sequenced in a study of cytomegalovirus exposure and HLA in healthy donors (dated by TCRdb to 2015 to 2018). The protocol used for the library was the immunoSEQ multiplex PCR assay. For the multiplex PCR, a mixture combining 60 forward primers for TCR Vbeta segments and 13 reverse primers for TCR Jbeta segments was used. Drawn from immuneACCESS, this table holds only the in-frame rearrangements with V and J called that TCRdb kept. Clones are partly lost; checked studies trace under half to an unresolved V gene and leave the rest unexplained. The sample records tens of thousands of clones, approximately 79% of which are singletons. Around 3% of the sample lies in the top ten. The sample was PBMCs. The receptors shown here come from a man aged 25 to 40 in good health and CMV-seronegative.

The rearrangement links TRBV25-1 to TRBJ2-2; perhaps TRBD2 as D (5 bases). The CDR3 extends over 15 amino acids. CDR1 and CDR2 (germline): MGHDK, SYGVNS. Trimming removed 3 bases at V and 4 bases at J, with 12 bases between. CDR3 coding DNA: TGTGCCAGCAGTGACGGGGAACTGCGCACCGGGGAGCTGTTTTTT. Amino acid sequence: CASSDGELRTGELFF.

The gene calls are TRBV28 and TRBJ1-2; TRBD1 aligns across 9 bases. The CDR3 is made up of 14 amino acids. CDR1 and CDR2 (germline): MDHEN, SYDVKM. The ends lost 8 bases at V and 4 bases at J; junction bases unmatched: 8. The CDR3 bases are TGTGCCAGCTCCTGGGTGACAGGGGGCTATGGCTACACCTTC. As protein: CASSWVTGGYGYTF.

CDR3 sequence: CASSVRDRKTQYF. CDR3 coding DNA: TGTGCCAGCTCCGTCAGGGATAGGAAGACCCAGTACTTC. V usage is TRBV18 and J usage is TRBJ2-5; a possible D gene is TRBD1 (5 bases). The CDR3 spans 13 residues. V was shortened by 6 bases and J by 6 bases, with 14 bases between the two germline ends. Germline-derived CDR1 and CDR2 are KGHSH and LQKENI.

CDR3 in DNA: TGTGCCAGCTCACATACGGCGGGATCAGCTAACTATGGCTACACCTTC. Its protein is CASSHTAGSANYGYTF. The chain is built from TRBV18 and TRBJ1-2; D call uncertain. Trimming stripped 4 bases from V and 0 bases from J, with 15 bases between. This CDR3 is built from 16 residues. Germline CDR1 is KGHSH and CDR2 is LQKENI.

In DNA form, the CDR3 reads TGTGCCAGTAGTGTTGGGTCCAGGGGAGGGGTCCGAGGCTACACCTTC. Translated: CASSVGSRGGVRGYTF. The chain has TRBV19 and TRBJ1-2; a possible D gene is TRBD1 (6 bases). Germline V gene lookup returns CDR1 LNHDA and CDR2 SQIVND (reference sequence). V was pared by 5 bases and J by 8 bases, with 24 bases between. The CDR3 totals 16 residues.

The chain employs TRBV15 and TRBJ2-4; no definite D call. The CDR3 length is 16 residues. In germline, CDR1 is LNHNV, CDR2 YYDKDF (reference sequence). V was trimmed by 0 bases and J by 6 bases, leaving 15 bases between them. CDR3 residues: CATSRDVHPTGNIQYF. The CDR3 DNA reads TGTGCCACCAGCAGAGATGTGCACCCTACTGGAAACATTCAGTACTTC.

The chain is built from TRBV30 and TRBJ1-6, with D unclear. CDR3 length: 12 residues. Germline loops: CDR1 GTSNPN, CDR2 SVGIG (reference sequence). Deletions cut 4 bases from V and 5 bases from J, with 6 bases between. This CDR3 is CAWTSDNSPLHF. Written as DNA, the CDR3 is TGTGCCTGGACCAGCGATAATTCACCCCTCCACTTT. The entire variable domain, with the rest obtained from reference TRBV30 and TRBJ1-6, is as follows: SQTIHQWPATLVQPVGSPLSLECTVEGTSNPNLYWYRQAAGRGLQLLFYSVGIGQISSEVPQNLSASRPQDRQFILSSKKLLLSDSGFYLCAWTSDNSPLHFGNGTRLTVT.

The chain joins TRBV27 to TRBJ2-1, with 10 bases fitting TRBD2. Germline V gene sequence: CDR1 MNHEY, CDR2 SMNVEV (reference sequence). The CDR3 spans 14 residues. Trimming removed 4 bases from V and 8 bases from J; junction bases left unmatched: 5. CDR3 nucleotides: TGTGCCAGCAGTTACGAGCGGGGGGGCGATGAGCAGTTCTTC. Its protein is CASSYERGGDEQFF.